The entry that follows covers one T cell receptor (beta chain) sequence. Its antigen is as yet unknown. This CDR3 has 14 residues. CDR1 and CDR2 (germline): SNHLY, FYNNEI. Trimming shortened V by 7 bases and J by 4 bases, and 17 bases separated the two germline ends. Using immunoSEQ multiplex PCR, the repertoire was profiled, and TCRdb retains in-frame clones only, with some absent. The table shows 650,000 to 750,000 clones, with 72% occurring only once. These data are taken from a study of shared clonotypes between healthy human individuals. On the study more broadly: Used for every donor were three CD4 naive, three CD4 memory, two CD8 naive and one CD8 memory plate. Study outcomes and limitations: Rarefaction curves obtained for sorted subsets showed sequencing incomplete despite large depth. As a rule, naive subsets had a larger estimated richness than memory subsets.

The TCR comes from a woman in her 30s in good health. The chain joins TRBV2 to TRBJ2-7; perhaps TRBD2 as D (5 bases). Sequences were obtained from memory CD4+ T cells sorted from blood. Documented subset: CD45RA-negative fraction. As DNA, the CDR3 is TGTGCCAGCATCCCCGACCGGGGAGCTTACGAGCAGTACTTC. Protein sequence: CASIPDRGAYEQYF.